This T cell receptor beta chain appears in the sequencing data of a study of shared clonotypes between healthy human individuals. Study information: The people who gave samples were a couple of women and a few men aged 18 to 49. Findings and caveats of the study: Clonotype sharing levels among donors were expected to vary with sequencing depth. Sampling included only blood; tissue repertoires likely differ.

Deep-level assay runs were performed. Assay: immunoSEQ multiplex PCR; the TCRdb copy retains only in-frame clones and omits some. The repertoire holds about 560,000 clones, with about 80% as singletons. Concerning this clone itself: As yet, its antigen is unknown. With a far larger clone one base away, a read error is the likely cause.

Per germline, CDR1 MNHNY and CDR2 SVGAGI (reference sequence). This CDR3 is built from 14 residues. Trimming took 4 bases from V and 8 from J, leaving 17 bases between them. This TCR was recovered from a woman in her thirties or forties in good health. Some clones in this sample may be carry-over from other donors' samples. This rearrangement joins TRBV6-6 to TRBJ1-1, with D tentatively TRBD1 (5 bases). The specimen sequenced was PBMCs. This CDR3 is CASSWALGVGEAFF. In nucleotides, the CDR3 is TGTGCCAGCAGTTGGGCACTGGGGGTTGGGGAAGCTTTCTTT.